This T cell receptor beta chain was observed in a study of blood T cell repertoires in COVID-19. Study at large: Both acute and convalescent COVID-19 samples were obtained from the United States, Italy and Spain. PBMCs, B-cell-depleted T cells, or T cells were the source of the cDNA or gDNA that made up the material.

In the original workflow: Reference gene primer amplification in the assay estimated nucleated cell counts. Some clones are missing from TCRdb's copy, which holds only in-frame ones; the method was immunoSEQ multiplex PCR. The V and J calls and the clone size are those of that table, but D and trimming were determined from the DNA. The sample records about 150,000 clones, 75% to 80% being singletons. CDR1 SGHRS and CDR2 YFSETQ come from the germline V gene. V dropped 3 bases and J dropped 2 bases, with 10 bases sitting between them. This CDR3 is built from 14 residues. The J gene is TRBJ2-3, the V gene TRBV5-1; D gene uncertain. Sequenced material: peripheral blood. This TCR derives from a man aged 80 or over with acute or convalescent COVID-19. In DNA, the CDR3 is TGCGCCAGCAGCTCCCTGAAAGCCACAGATACGCAGTATTTT. The encoded protein is CASSSLKATDTQYF.